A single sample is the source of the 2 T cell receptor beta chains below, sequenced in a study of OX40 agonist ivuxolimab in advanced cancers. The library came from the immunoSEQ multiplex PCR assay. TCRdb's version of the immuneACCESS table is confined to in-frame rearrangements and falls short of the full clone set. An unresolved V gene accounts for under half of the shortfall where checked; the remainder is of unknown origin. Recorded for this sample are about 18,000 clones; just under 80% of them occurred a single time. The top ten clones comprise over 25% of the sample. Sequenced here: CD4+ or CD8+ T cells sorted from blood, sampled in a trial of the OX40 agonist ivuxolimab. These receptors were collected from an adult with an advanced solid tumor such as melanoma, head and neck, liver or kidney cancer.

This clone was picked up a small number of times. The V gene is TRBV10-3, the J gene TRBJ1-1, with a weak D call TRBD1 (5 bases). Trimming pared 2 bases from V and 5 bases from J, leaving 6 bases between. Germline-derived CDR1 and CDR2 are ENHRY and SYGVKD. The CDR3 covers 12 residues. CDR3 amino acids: CAISEGGTEAFF. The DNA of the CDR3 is TGTGCCATCAGTGAGGGGGGAACTGAAGCTTTCTTT.

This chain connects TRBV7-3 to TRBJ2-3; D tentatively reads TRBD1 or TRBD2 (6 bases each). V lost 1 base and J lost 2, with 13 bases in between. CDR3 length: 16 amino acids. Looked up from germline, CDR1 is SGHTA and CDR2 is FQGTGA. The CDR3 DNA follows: TGTGCCAGCAGCTTAAGCTTTAGGGGGGACACAGATACGCAGTATTTT. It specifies CASSLSFRGDTDTQYF.